These 27 T cell receptor beta chains came from one sample sequenced in a study of OX40 agonist ivuxolimab in advanced cancers. Clones were sequenced by immunoSEQ multiplex PCR, and TCRdb holds only the in-frame ones, with some missing. The repertoire holds approximately 90,000 clones, with approximately 88% as singletons. The sample was CD4+ or CD8+ T cells sorted from blood, taken in a trial of the OX40 agonist ivuxolimab. The receptors originated from an adult with an advanced solid tumor such as melanoma, head and neck, liver or kidney cancer.

This rearrangement joins TRBV5-4 to TRBJ2-3, with no clear D. From germline, CDR1 is SGHNT and CDR2 YYREEE (reference sequence). This CDR3 spans 14 amino acids. V dropped 0 bases and J dropped 3 bases, with 8 bases sitting between them. For the CDR3, the DNA is TGTGCCAGCAGCTTGGGTCGCGAGACAGATACGCAGTATTTT. Translated, it gives CASSLGRETDTQYF.

The chain carries TRBV6-1 and TRBJ2-7, with 10 bases that match TRBD2. The CDR3 length is 14 residues. V lost 5 bases and J lost 2; bases outside the gene matches: 3. Germline CDR1 reads MNHNS; CDR2 reads SASEGT. The DNA of the CDR3 is TGTGCCAGCAGTTTCCTAGCGGGAGCCTACGAGCAGTACTTC. Its protein product is CASSFLAGAYEQYF.

The chain links TRBV9 to TRBJ1-2; TRBD1 might be the D (5 bases). The V end was cut by 6 bases, the J end by 3 bases, with 12 bases between. The CDR3 loop spans 13 amino acids. Germline V gene data show CDR1 as SGDLS and CDR2 as YYNGEE. The CDR3 DNA follows: TGTGCCAGCACGTCTCCGGGACACTATGGCTACACCTTC. This translates into CASTSPGHYGYTF.

This clone occurred a few times. This chain joins TRBV5-8 and TRBJ1-1; D unclear. CDR3 length equals 14 residues. In germline, CDR1 is SGHTS, CDR2 YDEGEE. Trimming removed 0 bases from V and 1 base from J, with 7 bases in between. In DNA, the CDR3 is TGTGCCAGCAGCTTGGAGTACACGAACACTGAAGCTTTCTTT. Amino acids: CASSLEYTNTEAFF.

In its sample, this clone was seen once. J is TRBJ2-2 and V is TRBV2; D is perhaps TRBD1 (6 bases). Looked up from germline, CDR1 is SNHLY and CDR2 is FYNNEI. V dropped 6 bases and J dropped 0 bases, with 11 bases sitting between them. This CDR3 comprises 15 residues. The CDR3 DNA reads TGTGCCAGCAGCCGACAGGCAACGAACACCGGGGAGCTGTTTTTT. As protein: CASSRQATNTGELFF.

This chain links TRBV30 with TRBJ1-4; 9 nucleotides agree with TRBD1. The CDR3 is made up of 15 amino acids. CDR1 and CDR2 from the germline V gene are GTSNPN and SVGIG (reference sequence). V shed 2 bases and J 5 bases; nucleotides not matched to a gene: 6. As DNA, the CDR3 is TGTGCCTGGAGTCGTGGACAGGGGAGCAATGAAAAACTGTTTTTT. It specifies CAWSRGQGSNEKLFF.

The chain uses TRBV9 and TRBJ2-2, with D tentatively TRBD1 or TRBD2 (7 bases each). Germline lookup yields CDR1 SGDLS and CDR2 YYNGEE. Trimming shortened V by 4 bases and J by 5 bases, and 21 bases separated the two germline ends. This CDR3 spans 17 amino acids. In DNA, the CDR3 is TGTGCCAGCAGCTCTCCAGTGGGAGGGGGCCTGACCGGGGAGCTGTTTTTT. Translating gives CASSSPVGGGLTGELFF.

The J gene is TRBJ2-3, the V gene TRBV11-3; 9 nucleotides line up with TRBD2. Germline CDR1 is SGHNT and CDR2 is YENEEA. This CDR3 is built from 15 residues. V was clipped by 4 bases and J by 0 bases; unmatched bases: 2. For the CDR3, the DNA is TGTGCCAGCAGCTCCGGACTAGCGAGCACAGATACGCAGTATTTT. Translation: CASSSGLASTDTQYF.

This chain uses TRBV7-9 with TRBJ1-2, with 8 bases matching TRBD1. Germline V CDR1 and CDR2: SEHNR, FQNEAQ (reference sequence). V shed 1 base, J shed 2 bases, and the junction held 9 bases outside the gene matches. The CDR3 runs 17 residues. CDR3 DNA: TGTGCCAGCAGCTTAGGGTCAGGGGGCGCTTGGAACTATGGCTACACCTTC. It yields the protein CASSLGSGGAWNYGYTF.

The chain links TRBV13 to TRBJ2-6; TRBD2 might be the D (6 bases). The CDR3 is 19 amino acids. Germline loops: CDR1 PRHDT, CDR2 FYEKMQ (reference sequence). The V end lost 5 bases, the J end lost 1 base, and 21 bases lay between the germline ends. The CDR3 sequence is CASSPRRLGSNSGANVLTF. The CDR3 DNA follows: TGTGCCAGCAGCCCTCGTCGACTAGGGAGCAATTCTGGGGCCAACGTCCTGACTTTC.

The chain uses TRBV5-5 and TRBJ2-5; either TRBD1 or TRBD2 may fit D (6 bases each). Deletions cut 0 bases from V and 5 bases from J, with 23 bases between. This CDR3 contains 18 residues. Germline assignment: CDR1 SGHKS and CDR2 YYEKEE (reference sequence). Written as DNA, the CDR3 is TGTGCCAGCAGCTTGGGGAGGGGTGTAGACAGGCAACGGGAGACCCAGTACTTC. Amino acid sequence: CASSLGRGVDRQRETQYF.

This rearrangement joins TRBV2 to TRBJ1-1; possible D gene TRBD1, 6 bases. The V and J ends lost 4 bases and 11 bases respectively, with 23 bases between them. This CDR3 region has 15 residues. Germline CDR1 and CDR2: SNHLY and FYNNEI. CDR3 sequence reads: CASSVRPGQGMEAFF. The CDR3 region has the DNA TGTGCCAGCAGTGTCCGACCGGGACAAGGGATGGAGGCTTTCTTT.

This chain connects TRBV11-3 to TRBJ2-3; 12 bases align to TRBD2. Germline-derived CDR1 and CDR2 are SGHNT and YENEEA. With V trimmed by 4 bases and J by 4 bases, 12 bases remained unmatched. This CDR3 comprises 18 residues. CDR3 region: CASSSWTSGEITSDTQYF. CDR3 coding DNA: TGTGCCAGCAGCTCCTGGACTAGCGGGGAAATCACCTCAGATACGCAGTATTTT.

This chain uses TRBV10-1 with TRBJ2-3; D is possibly TRBD1 (6 bases). Germline CDR1 WNHNN, CDR2 SYGVQD (reference sequence). The CDR3 loop spans 12 amino acids. V dropped 6 bases and J dropped 4 bases, with 8 bases sitting between them. The CDR3: CASSAGADTQYF. Written as DNA, the CDR3 is TGCGCCAGCAGCGCAGGGGCAGATACGCAGTATTTT.

This chain links TRBV27 with TRBJ1-1; 8 nucleotides line up with TRBD1. With V trimmed by 0 bases and J by 3 bases, 6 bases remained unmatched. The CDR3 has 16 residues. From germline, CDR1 is MNHEY and CDR2 SMNVEV (reference sequence). The CDR3 here is CASSLSRGQGDTEAFF. Here the CDR3 DNA reads TGTGCCAGCAGTTTATCCCGCGGACAGGGAGACACTGAAGCTTTCTTT.

The rearrangement joins TRBV7-8 to TRBJ2-1, with D hard to call. Germline values: CDR1 SGHVS, CDR2 FQNEAQ. The CDR3 extends over 16 amino acids. The germline V and J ends were trimmed by 6 bases and 0 bases, with 15 bases remaining between them. The CDR3 here is CASSLQIRLSYNEQFF. The CDR3 DNA reads TGTGCCAGCAGTCTCCAGATTAGGCTCTCCTACAATGAGCAGTTCTTC.

Note on this clone: The junction differs from germline at one of its ends, possibly a read error. This chain links TRBV7-7 with TRBJ2-7, with 7 bases that match TRBD1. Germline loops: CDR1 SSHAT, CDR2 FNYEAQ (reference sequence). The CDR3 extends over 14 amino acids. The CDR3 is CASSPQTGTYEQYF. DNA for the CDR3: TGTGCTAGCAGCCCGCAGACAGGGACCTACGAGCAGTACTTC.

J is TRBJ2-5 and V is TRBV5-6; no clear D. The J call is uncertain, as TRBJ2-7 better fits the DNA end. The CDR3 runs to 13 residues. Looked up from germline, CDR1 is SGHDT and CDR2 is YYEEEE. The CDR3 coding sequence is TGTGCCAGCAGCTTGGTGATCTCCTACGAGCAGTACTTC. This encodes CASSLVISYEQYF.

The chain uses TRBV5-1 and TRBJ2-3; D remains unclear. This CDR3 comprises 15 residues. From germline, CDR1 is SGHRS and CDR2 YFSETQ. Trimming cost V 0 bases and J 0 bases, with 8 bases left between them. The DNA of the CDR3 is TGCGCCAGCAGCTTGGGGGTTACTAGCACAGATACGCAGTATTTT. Translation: CASSLGVTSTDTQYF.

This clone was counted a few times. V and J are TRBV30 and TRBJ1-4, with 10 bases fitting TRBD1. Trimming at V came to 5 bases and at J to 8 bases, leaving 5 bases not matched to a gene. Germline V gene data show CDR1 as GTSNPN and CDR2 as SVGIG (reference sequence). The CDR3 covers 13 residues. The CDR3 here is CAWGTGAGEKLFF. The CDR3 DNA reads TGTGCCTGGGGGACAGGGGCGGGAGAAAAACTGTTTTTT.

V gene TRBV19 combines with J gene TRBJ2-4, with a possible D match to TRBD1 (6 bases). The CDR3 extends over 16 amino acids. The V end lost 5 bases, the J end lost 0 bases, and 14 bases lay between the germline ends. The germline V gene has CDR1 LNHDA and CDR2 SQIVND (reference sequence). This CDR3 reads CASSPIARGAKNIQYF. The CDR3 coding sequence is TGTGCCAGTAGTCCTATTGCCAGGGGAGCCAAAAACATTCAGTACTTC.

The chain recombines TRBV5-1 with TRBJ2-7, with 11 bases lining up with TRBD2. CDR1 SGHRS and CDR2 YFSETQ come from the germline V gene. V dropped 1 base and J dropped 2; count of bases not matched to a gene: 5. CDR3 size: 16 residues. The CDR3 DNA reads TGCGCCAGCAGCTTGATAGCTAGCGGGGGGACCTACGAGCAGTACTTC. Its translation is CASSLIASGGTYEQYF. Variable domain in full (rest from reference TRBV5-1 and TRBJ2-7): KAGVTQTPRYLIKTRGQQVTLSCSPISGHRSVSWYQQTPGQGLQFLFEYFSETQRNKGNFPGRFSGRQFSNSRSEMNVSTLELGDSALYLCASSLIASGGTYEQYFGPGTRLTVT.

V gene TRBV7-6 combines with J gene TRBJ2-1, with 9 positions matching TRBD2. This CDR3 region has 15 residues. The germline V gene encodes CDR1 SGHVS and CDR2 FNYEAQ. Losses at the gene ends were 4 bases for V and 4 bases for J; bases not matched to a gene: 5. The CDR3 loop is CASSSAGGYYNEQFF. In DNA, the CDR3 is TGTGCCAGCAGCTCTGCGGGGGGGTATTACAATGAGCAGTTCTTC.

The V call is TRBV6-6, the J call TRBJ2-3, with D tentatively TRBD1 (5 bases). The CDR3 consists of 14 residues. V shed 5 bases and J shed 3 bases, with 12 bases lying between them. CDR1 and CDR2 (germline): MNHNY, SVGAGI (reference sequence). For the CDR3, the DNA is TGTGCCAGCAGTGTGACAGCCCGTACAGATACGCAGTATTTT. It encodes CASSVTARTDTQYF.

This chain uses TRBV10-3 with TRBJ1-5; D is unresolved. The CDR3 consists of 13 residues. V gave up 3 bases and J gave up 4 bases, with 7 bases separating them. Germline lookup yields CDR1 ENHRY and CDR2 SYGVKD. This chain's CDR3 is CAISDDRNQPQHF. CDR3 coding DNA: TGTGCCATCAGTGACGACCGTAATCAGCCCCAGCATTTT.

This clone was observed once. A read error may account for a junction end that differs from germline. The rearrangement joins TRBV5-4 to TRBJ1-1; D remains unclear. The CDR3 is made up of 14 amino acids. Germline V gives CDR1 SGHNT, CDR2 YYREEE (reference sequence). CDR3 bases: TGTGCCAGCATCTTGGGTCTCATGAACACTGAAGCTTTCTTT. This translates into CASILGLMNTEAFF. The variable domain in full, with the rest retrieved from reference TRBV5-4 and TRBJ1-1, is ETGVTQSPTHLIKTRGQQVTLRCSSQSGHNTVSWYQQALGQGPQFIFQYYREEENGRGNFPPRFSGLQFPNYSSELNVNALELDDSALYLCASILGLMNTEAFFGQGTRLTVV.

The CDR3 region is CATSRGDRGLPYEQYF. As DNA, the CDR3 is TGTGCCACCAGCAGAGGGGACAGGGGGCTTCCCTACGAGCAGTACTTC. The chain is built from TRBV15 and TRBJ2-7; 12 bases fit TRBD1. This CDR3 contains 16 residues. The V gene's germline CDR1 is LNHNV and CDR2 YYDKDF (reference sequence). Trimming removed 1 base from V and 2 bases from J; junction bases left unmatched: 3.